The entry that follows covers one TCR beta chain sequence. This entry belongs to a study of blood T cell repertoires in COVID-19. Overall study: The United States, Italy and Spain provided the acute and convalescent COVID-19 samples.

Method: immunoSEQ multiplex PCR; TCRdb's copy keeps in-frame clones and lacks some. The table records fewer than 50,000 clones, roughly nine tenths of them present only once. The CDR3 totals 16 residues. Germline CDR1 is SGHDT and CDR2 is YYEEEE. Trimming at V came to 4 bases and at J to 0 bases, leaving 10 bases not matched to a gene. Sequencing was performed on peripheral blood. This clonotype originated in a human donor in a cohort sampled during active COVID-19. The chain recombines TRBV5-6 with TRBJ2-7; 7 bases are shared with TRBD1. CDR3 in amino acids: CASSGPGQLSSYEQYF. The CDR3, as DNA: TGTGCCAGCAGCGGCCCGGGACAGCTGAGCTCCTACGAGCAGTACTTC.